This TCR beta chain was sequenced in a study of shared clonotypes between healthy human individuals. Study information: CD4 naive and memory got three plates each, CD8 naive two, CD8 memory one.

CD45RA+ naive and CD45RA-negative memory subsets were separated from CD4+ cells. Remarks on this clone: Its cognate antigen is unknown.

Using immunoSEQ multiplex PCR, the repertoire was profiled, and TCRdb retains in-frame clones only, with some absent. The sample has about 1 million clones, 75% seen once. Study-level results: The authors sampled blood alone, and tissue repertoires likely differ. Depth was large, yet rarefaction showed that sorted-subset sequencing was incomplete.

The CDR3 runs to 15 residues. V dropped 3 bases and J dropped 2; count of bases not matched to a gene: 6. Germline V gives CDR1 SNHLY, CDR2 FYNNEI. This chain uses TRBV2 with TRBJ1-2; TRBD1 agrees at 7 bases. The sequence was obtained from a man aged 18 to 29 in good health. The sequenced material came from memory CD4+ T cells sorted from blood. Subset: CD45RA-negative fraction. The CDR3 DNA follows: TGTGCCAGCAGTGAGACAGGGTTGGGGAACTATGGCTACACCTTC. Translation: CASSETGLGNYGYTF.